One TCR beta chain is described in this entry. The data derive from a study of blood T cell repertoires in COVID-19. The wider study: COVID-19 samples, acute and convalescent, were from the United States, Italy and Spain. T cells, B-cell-depleted T cells, or PBMCs supplied cDNA or gDNA.

Original handling: For nucleated cells, counts were estimated from reference gene primer amplification. The table came from immunoSEQ multiplex PCR; TCRdb's copy has only in-frame clones and leaves some out. V and J calls and clone size follow that table, whereas D and trimming were derived from the DNA. This table holds about 70,000 clones, more than 85% found once. This CDR3 is built from 11 residues. V was clipped by 12 bases and J by 10 bases; unmatched bases: 6. Germline values: CDR1 KGHDR, CDR2 SFDVKD. The sequencing sample was made of peripheral blood. The source of this sequence is a man in his 70s with active COVID-19. The chain combines TRBV24-1 with TRBJ2-1; TRBD1 agrees at 9 bases. The CDR3 DNA sequence: TGTGCCCCCACAGGGGGCGGGGAGCAGTTCTTC. This encodes CAPTGGGEQFF.